This T cell receptor (beta chain) was found in a study of blood T cell repertoires in COVID-19. For the study at large: The analysed material was cDNA or gDNA that came from T cells, B-cell-depleted T cells, or PBMCs.

Measured with immunoSEQ multiplex PCR; TCRdb has only the in-frame clones, and not every one. Of approximately 180,000 clones in the sample, nearly 90% were seen once. The age range of participants was about 18 to 100 years, with residence in about two dozen US areas. V lost 6 bases and J 6 bases, leaving 21 bases between the germline ends. This CDR3 has 15 residues. Germline V gives CDR1 MNHEY, CDR2 SMNVEV (reference sequence). This sequence originates from a woman aged 40 to 50 with acute COVID-19. Sequencing input: PBMCs or T cells enriched from blood (not recorded which). The rearrangement uses TRBV27 and TRBJ2-7; no reliable D call. The CDR3 loop is CASSNTVGYLGEQYF. The CDR3 DNA reads TGTGCCAGCAGCAATACAGTAGGTTACCTGGGCGAGCAGTACTTC.